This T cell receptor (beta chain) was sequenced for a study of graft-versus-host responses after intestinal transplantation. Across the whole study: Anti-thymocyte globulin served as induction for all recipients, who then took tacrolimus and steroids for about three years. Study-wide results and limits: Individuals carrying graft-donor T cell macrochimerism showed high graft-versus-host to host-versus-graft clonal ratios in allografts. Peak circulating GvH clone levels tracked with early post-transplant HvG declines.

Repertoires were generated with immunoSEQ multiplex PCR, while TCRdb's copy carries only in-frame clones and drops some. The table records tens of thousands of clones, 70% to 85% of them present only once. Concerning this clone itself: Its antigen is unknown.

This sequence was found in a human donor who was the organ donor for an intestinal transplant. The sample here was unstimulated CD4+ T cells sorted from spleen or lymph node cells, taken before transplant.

The CDR3 region has the DNA TGTGCCAGCAGTAAGGGGTTTGAGCAGTACTTC. Amino acid sequence: CASSKGFEQYF. The chain has TRBV13 and TRBJ2-7, with D perhaps matching TRBD1 (5 bases). Deletions cut 6 bases from V and 7 bases from J, with 10 bases between. Per germline, CDR1 PRHDT and CDR2 FYEKMQ (reference sequence). The CDR3 is 11 amino acids.